The following is a TCR beta chain sequence with its context. This CDR3 has 16 residues. Trimming cost V 2 bases and J 0 bases, with 11 bases left between them. The V gene's germline CDR1 is SGHTA and CDR2 FQGNSA. The source of the sample is a study of tumor-infiltrating lymphocytes in oesophageal squamous cell carcinoma. TCRdb ran MiXCR on the PCR reads and lists one entry per CDR3 protein. The sample shows some 14,000 distinct CDR3 sequences, roughly half of them seen only once. The TCR was taken from a male donor with esophageal squamous cell carcinoma. The sequencing input was blood. The V call is TRBV7-2, the J call TRBJ1-5; D call uncertain. CDR3 residues: CASSLNGPSSNQPQHF. CDR3 coding DNA: TGTGCCAGCAGCTTAAATGGTCCCTCTAGCAATCAGCCCCAGCATTTT.